Presented here are 5 T cell receptor beta chains from one specimen sequenced in a study of identical twins. MiXCR, applied by TCRdb to the 5' RACE reads, yields one record per CDR3 protein. The sample has 500,000 to 600,000 distinct CDR3 sequences; approximately 22% are singletons. These same data were also listed under a study on T cells expressing NK-cell markers.

The sequenced material came from CD4+ T cells sorted from blood. The receptors derive from a woman under 30 in good health.

This clonotype has more than one count but fewer than ten. The V and J genes are TRBV6-1 and TRBJ2-4; 11 bases line up with TRBD2. The V gene's germline CDR1 is MNHNS and CDR2 SASEGT. This CDR3 is built from 17 residues. V lost 6 bases, J lost 0 bases, and 7 bases stayed unmatched. The CDR3 DNA follows: TGTGCCAGCAGCCCACGGACTAGCGGGCTAGCCAAAAACATTCAGTACTTC. Protein product: CASSPRTSGLAKNIQYF.

The rearrangement joins TRBV12-3 or TRBV12-4 to TRBJ1-5; 10 bases match TRBD1. V lost 6 bases and J lost 3; bases outside the gene matches: 2. The CDR3 is 14 amino acids. The CDR3: CASRGTGDNQPQHF. The CDR3 coding sequence is TGTGCCAGCAGGGGGACAGGGGACAATCAGCCCCAGCATTTT.

The chain is built from TRBV29-1 and TRBJ2-1; 8 positions agree with TRBD1. Germline CDR1 and CDR2: SQVTM and ANQGSEA. The junction had 8 bases not matched to a gene; V was cut back by 7 bases and J by 3 bases. The CDR3 sequence is 14 residues long. DNA of the CDR3: TGCAGCGGTAAAGACAGGGGTTACTACAATGAGCAGTTCTTC. Encoded protein: CSGKDRGYYNEQFF.

CDR3 loop: CASSLDPSTEAFF. CDR3 in DNA: TGCGCCAGCAGCTTGGATCCAAGCACTGAAGCTTTCTTT. The rearrangement joins TRBV5-1 to TRBJ1-1; D is unresolved. The CDR3 consists of 13 residues. Per germline, CDR1 SGHRS and CDR2 YFSETQ. Trimming pared 0 bases from V and 4 bases from J, leaving 7 bases between.

The rearrangement links TRBV20-1 to TRBJ1-6; D ambiguous. The V end was cut by 0 bases, the J end by 6 bases, with 6 bases between. The CDR3 totals 13 residues. Germline V gene sequence: CDR1 DFQATT, CDR2 SNEGSKA (reference sequence). CDR3 DNA: TGCAGTGCTAGAGAAACCAGTAATTCACCCCTCCACTTT. It yields the protein CSARETSNSPLHF.